This TCR beta chain is from a study of blood T cells in healthy people across ages. General observations from the study: A strong correlation was seen between TCR beta diversity and naive T cell percentage. Older individuals had lower TCR beta diversity per million T cells (the decline was roughly linear).

CDR1 is MNHEY and CDR2 is SMNVEV in the germline V gene (reference sequence). V gave up 5 bases and J gave up 2 bases, with 16 bases separating them. This CDR3 comprises 16 residues. A sample-barcoded 5' primer and a J-beta primer mix were used in a second PCR of roughly 7 to 12 cycles. Each cDNA molecule was tagged by a template-switch adaptor with 12 random nucleotides. TCRdb used MiXCR to reprocess the 5' RACE reads, holding one entry per CDR3 protein. The sample has about 730,000 distinct CDR3 sequences; roughly 44% are singletons. This clonotype showed up just a few times. What it recognizes is unknown.

The chain recombines TRBV27 with TRBJ2-1; TRBD1 might be the D (8 bases). The receptor was isolated from an older woman in good health. Sample: blood. The CDR3 is CASSPGQGGTYNEQFF. The CDR3 DNA follows: TGTGCCAGCAGTCCTGGACAGGGAGGGACCTACAATGAGCAGTTCTTC.